This T cell receptor (beta chain) came from a study of OX40 agonist ivuxolimab in advanced cancers. Study details: Intravenous ivuxolimab was administered to patients every 2 weeks at 0.01 to 10 mg/kg. Antecedent anti-PD-1, anti-PD-L1 or anti-CTLA-4 therapy was permissible, with around 40% having received some.

Notes on the study in general: Mean expanded clone counts were higher in CD8+ than CD4+ T cells.

TCRdb's table, derived via immunoSEQ multiplex PCR, lists solely in-frame clones and lacks some. The top ten hold approximately 8% of the sample, which has around 70,000 clones, approximately 90% seen once. On this clone: The antigen is not known.

The TCR sequence derives from an adult with an advanced solid tumor such as melanoma, head and neck, liver or kidney cancer. The sequenced sample was CD4+ or CD8+ T cells sorted from blood, obtained in a trial of the OX40 agonist ivuxolimab.

The CDR3 nucleotides are TGTGCCAGCAGCTTATCCCCTGAAGCTTTCTTT. Its translation is CASSLSPEAFF. V is TRBV7-9 and J is TRBJ1-1; D is unclear. Germline assignment: CDR1 SEHNR and CDR2 FQNEAQ (reference sequence). V gave up 2 bases and J gave up 6 bases, with 4 bases separating them. This CDR3 region has 11 residues.